This TCR beta chain originates from a study of T cell repertoires in aging, cancer and after chemotherapy. General study results and limits: Healthy donors lost TCR diversity with age mainly through richness, cancer patients through richness and evenness.

Peripheral blood genomic DNA, not sorted cells or RNA, was the template. V lost 6 bases to trimming and J lost 3 bases, with 12 bases between them. The germline gives CDR1 MNHEY, CDR2 SVGAGI. The length of the CDR3 is 13 residues. Rearranged V-D-J TRB sequences were amplified with a mixed TRB-A/B primer pool. One entry per CDR3 protein results from TCRdb running MiXCR on the multiplex PCR reads. Here the sample spans thousands of distinct CDR3 sequences, approximately 35% being singletons. A word on this clonotype: Antigen: not known.

The chain joins TRBV6-5 to TRBJ2-7; no clear D gene. The receptor was isolated from a human donor in good health. Material: blood. Here the CDR3 DNA reads TGTGCCAGCAGCCTCCTTCATAGCTACGAGCAGTACTTC. Translating gives CASSLLHSYEQYF.